This T cell receptor beta chain emerged from a study of blood T cell repertoires in COVID-19. Study-wide background: Sample material is recorded as cDNA or gDNA derived from T cells, B-cell-depleted T cells, or PBMCs.

The V gene end was trimmed by 5 bases and the J gene end by 8 bases; junction bases not matched to a gene: 3. The CDR3 runs to 13 residues. CDR1 SGHTA and CDR2 FQGTGA come from the germline V gene. As originally analysed: By means of reference gene primer amplification, nucleated cell counts were estimated. Only in-frame clones appear in the TCRdb table, and some are missing; sequencing was by immunoSEQ multiplex PCR. V, J and clone size derive from that table, while D and trimming were established from the DNA sequence. The sample contains tens of thousands of clones, under 90% of which appear only once.

The sequence derives from a human donor in a cohort sampled during active COVID-19. V usage is TRBV7-3 and J usage is TRBJ2-1, with 10 bases matching TRBD1. The specimen was peripheral blood. CDR3 in DNA: TGTGCCAGCAGCCGGGACAGGGGATATGAGCAGTTCTTC. Amino acids: CASSRDRGYEQFF.